This T cell receptor (beta chain) stems from a study of blood T cells in healthy people across ages. With a J-beta primer mix and a sample-barcoded 5' primer, a second PCR ran roughly 6 to 11 cycles. TCRdb independently ran MiXCR on the 5' RACE reads; one entry per CDR3 protein. The table records around 1,100,000 distinct CDR3 sequences, around two fifths of them present only once. This clonotype was seen at least ten times. J lost 6 bases, V lost 1 base, and 3 bases had no gene match. This CDR3 has 14 amino acids. This chain uses TRBV12-3 or TRBV12-4 with TRBJ1-5; 7 bases match TRBD1. The material sequenced was blood. This TCR came from a man younger than 30 in good health. CDR3 sequence (DNA): TGTGCCAGCAGTTTAGTACAGGGGACTCAGCCCCAGCATTTT. This translates into CASSLVQGTQPQHF.